These 5 T cell receptor beta chains were all obtained from the same sample, sequenced in a study of neurological immune-mediated disorders. Each CDR3 protein is one row after TCRdb ran MiXCR on the 5' RACE reads. The table includes 25,000 to 30,000 distinct CDR3 sequences, roughly 23% detected once. The sample comprised CD4+ T cells from blood. The receptors originated from a man aged 45 to 65 with HTLV-1-associated myelopathy (HAM/TSP).

The count of this clonotype is one. A much larger clone lies a single base off, so this may be a read error. The V call is TRBV4-1, the J call TRBJ2-1, with a possible D match to TRBD1 (6 bases). This CDR3 region has 12 residues. Germline-derived CDR1 and CDR2 are MGHRA and YSYEKL. DNA for the CDR3: TGCGCCAGCAGCCGCCCCGGGACACAGCCGGTCTTC. The encoded protein is CASSRPGTQPVF.

This clonotype was detected many times. V usage is TRBV12-3 or TRBV12-4 and J usage is TRBJ2-1, with D tentatively TRBD2 (6 bases). The CDR3 contains 13 residues. Trimming cost V 1 base and J 13 bases, with 14 bases left between them. CDR3 loop: CASSLGRGRDQFF. In DNA form, the CDR3 reads TGTGCCAGCAGTTTAGGCCGTGGGCGGGACCAGTTCTTC.

CDR3: CSARDRCIGGYTF. The CDR3 DNA reads as TGCAGTGCTAGGGACAGGTGTATAGGAGGCTACACCTTC. The genes are TRBV20-1 and TRBJ1-2, with 7 bases fitting TRBD1. The CDR3 length is 13 residues. The germline V gene encodes CDR1 DFQATT and CDR2 SNEGSKA (reference sequence). V was pared by 3 bases and J by 8 bases, with 9 bases of the junction left unmatched.

This clonotype has ten or more counts. J is TRBJ1-2 and V is TRBV5-1; tentative D call: TRBD1 (5 bases). The germline V gene has CDR1 SGHRS and CDR2 YFSETQ. The CDR3 is 15 residues long. V lost 0 bases, J lost 3 bases, and 12 bases lay in between. This CDR3 reads CASSLAQGVDYGYTF. CDR3 sequence (DNA): TGCGCCAGCAGCTTGGCCCAGGGTGTTGACTATGGCTACACCTTC.

This clonotype showed up many times. The chain couples TRBV5-1 to TRBJ1-2, with 7 bases lining up with TRBD1. Germline V gene data show CDR1 as SGHRS and CDR2 as YFSETQ. With 4 bases clipped from V and 2 bases from J, the junction kept 32 bases outside the gene matches. This CDR3 contains 23 residues. The CDR3 loop is CASSPHANARGWTGGNKNYGYTF. The CDR3 DNA is TGCGCCAGCAGCCCGCATGCGAATGCCCGGGGGTGGACAGGTGGGAACAAGAACTATGGCTACACCTTC.